A selection of T cell receptor beta chains follows, all from one sample in a study of cytomegalovirus exposure and HLA in healthy donors. Using immunoSEQ multiplex PCR, the repertoire was profiled, and TCRdb retains in-frame clones only, with some absent. Of fewer than 200,000 clones in the sample, around 80% were seen once. Sequencing was performed on PBMCs. Every receptor here comes from a woman in her 50s in good health and CMV-seropositive. Each CDR3 is given with its conserved first and last residue. The order of the fields is J gene, D gene, clone size, V gene, CDR3 protein, CDR3 DNA. The D gene is left open where the match is weak. Clone size, where shown, is once, few, many, or a class for clones that have expanded.

>TRBJ1-3|NA|few|TRBV10-3
CASVSSGNTIYF
TGTGCCAGCGTAAGCTCTGGAAACACCATATATTTT
>TRBJ2-4|NA|NA|TRBV11-2
CASSPQGTGGIQYF
TGTGCCAGCAGCCCTCAGGGTACCGGGGGCATTCAGTACTTC
>TRBJ1-4|NA|once|TRBV27
CASKVAEVNEKLFF
TGTGCCAGCAAGGTGGCGGAGGTCAATGAAAAACTGTTTTTT
>TRBJ1-2|TRBD1|NA|TRBV29-1
CSVERGQGGYTF
TGCAGCGTTGAAAGGGGGCAGGGCGGCTACACCTTC
>TRBJ2-1|TRBD2|once|TRBV10-2
CASSESGVAGGQFF
TGCGCCAGCAGTGAGTCCGGGGTAGCGGGGGGGCAGTTCTTC
>TRBJ2-7|NA|NA|TRBV30
CAWNWGQISSYEQYF
TGTGCCTGGAATTGGGGCCAGATCAGCTCCTACGAGCAGTACTTC
>TRBJ2-5|NA|once|TRBV6-5
CASSEMGAEETQYF
TGTGCCAGCAGTGAAATGGGGGCGGAGGAGACCCAGTACTTC
>TRBJ2-7|TRBD2|NA|TRBV23-1
CASSQSGLAGSYEQYF
TGCGCCAGCAGTCAATCCGGGCTAGCGGGTTCCTACGAGCAGTACTTC
>TRBJ1-3|TRBD1|NA|TRBV30
CAWSTGQGADTIYF
TGTGCCTGGAGCACGGGGCAGGGGGCGGACACCATATATTTT
>TRBJ2-6|TRBD2|NA|TRBV10-3
CAISGLAVSGANVLTF
TGTGCCATCAGCGGACTAGCGGTCTCTGGGGCCAACGTCCTGACTTTC
>TRBJ1-1|NA|NA|TRBV19
CASRDPGRGNTEAFF
TGTGCCAGTAGAGACCCAGGGCGGGGGAACACTGAAGCTTTCTTT
>TRBJ2-3|NA|once|TRBV18
CASSPAGKSDTQYF
TGTGCCAGCTCACCGGCCGGGAAATCAGATACGCAGTATTTT
>TRBJ2-7|TRBD1|NA|TRBV14
CASSRQGPEQYF
TGTGCCAGCAGCAGACAGGGGCCCGAGCAGTACTTC
>TRBJ2-3|NA|few|TRBV5-1
CASSSRVRGGDTQYF
TGCGCCAGCAGCTCGCGGGTGCGGGGCGGAGATACGCAGTATTTT
>TRBJ2-1|NA|few|TRBV7-3
CASNIYGGGPYNEQFF
TGTGCCAGCAACATATACGGAGGGGGCCCCTACAATGAGCAGTTCTTC
>TRBJ2-1|NA|NA|TRBV6-5
CASRGGRTYNEQFF
TGTGCCAGCAGGGGTGGGAGGACCTACAATGAGCAGTTCTTC
>TRBJ2-5|NA|NA|TRBV19
CASSIGVGLRGETQYF
TGTGCCAGTAGTATTGGGGTCGGCCTCCGCGGGGAGACCCAGTACTTC
>TRBJ1-3|TRBD1|few|TRBV25-1
CASSENRGGNTIYF
TGTGCCAGCAGTGAAAACAGGGGAGGAAACACCATATATTTT
>TRBJ2-1|TRBD2|NA|TRBV30
CASPGGGSYNEQFF
TGTGCCTCCCCCGGCGGGGGCTCCTACAATGAGCAGTTCTTC